This T cell receptor (beta chain) was documented in a study of cytomegalovirus exposure and HLA in healthy donors. Points from the study as a whole: The study flagged about 150 TCR beta chains as cytomegalovirus-associated. A later analysis reportedly found fewer N-insertions in an Asian-associated ancestry cluster than the approximately 670-donor mean.

V lost 6 bases, J lost 0 bases, and 18 bases lay in between. Germline values: CDR1 LNHNV, CDR2 YYDKDF (reference sequence). The CDR3 sequence is 17 residues long. It was with 60 Vbeta and 13 Jbeta primers that the PCR ran. This table comes from immunoSEQ multiplex PCR, and its TCRdb copy is limited to in-frame clones, with some not included. The sample carries fewer than 100,000 clones, roughly four fifths recorded once. Notes on this clone: Its antigen is not identified.

Sequencing was performed on PBMCs. The chain links TRBV15 to TRBJ1-3; D perhaps matches TRBD1 (6 bases). The clonotype originates from a female donor in good health and CMV-seronegative. The CDR3 loop reads CATSPNYRDISGNTIYF. The CDR3 nucleotides read TGTGCCACCAGTCCGAACTACAGGGACATCTCTGGAAACACCATATATTTT. Full variable domain (missing parts from reference TRBV15 and TRBJ1-3): DAMVIQNPRYQVTQFGKPVTLSCSQTLNHNVMYWYQQKSSQAPKLLFHYYDKDFNNEADTPDNFQSRRPNTSFCFLDIRSPGLGDTAMYLCATSPNYRDISGNTIYFGEGSWLTVV.